The 13 T cell receptor beta chains reported below all come from one sample, sequenced in a study of regulatory T cells in long-lasting Graves disease (dated by TCRdb to the early 2020s). Library preparation employed multiplex PCR. Sequencing was carried out with an Illumina HiSeq 4000. To build TCR beta libraries, CDR3 regions were amplified by Arm-PCR using iRepertoire HTBI primers. The public reads were reanalyzed by TCRdb: fastp trimming at Q25, MiXCR alignment, in-frame beta chains only. Rows with a matching CDR3 protein are joined into one entry that keeps the most common DNA and genes. In all, the sample holds roughly 610,000 distinct CDR3 sequences, and under 20% of those were seen once. The ten largest account for around 18% of the sample. Sample time point, as interpreted from the label and publication: newly diagnosed GD, antithyroid drugs for less than 3 months. For both TCR sequencing and RNA sequencing, RNA was extracted from PBMCs in TRIzol.

The data were also submitted as part of a second study, on T cells in Graves' hyperthyroidism and ophthalmopathy.

The specimen comprised peripheral blood mononuclear cells (PBMCs), sampled at new diagnosis, from a patient treated with antithyroid drugs. These receptor sequences come from a woman aged 25-40 years with Graves disease. Donor details come from another sample of the same person, matched by shared clones.

This clonotype was recorded many times. The chain joins TRBV28 to TRBJ1-6, with D uncertain. Germline-derived CDR1 and CDR2 are MDHEN and SYDVKM. The CDR3 is 13 amino acids. The ends were cut back, 5 bases at V and 4 bases at J, with 6 bases in the middle. CDR3 protein: CASSPQYNSPLHF. CDR3 bases: TGTGCCAGCAGTCCTCAATATAATTCACCCCTCCACTTT.

In its sample, this clonotype was seen many times. The chain employs TRBV12-5 and TRBJ1-1; D is unresolved. The germline gives CDR1 LGHNT, CDR2 FRNRAP. Trimming stripped 6 bases from V and 0 bases from J, with 5 bases between. The CDR3 covers 12 residues. CDR3 in amino acids: CASGGLNTEAFF. CDR3 DNA: TGTGCTAGTGGAGGATTGAACACTGAAGCTTTCTTT.

This clonotype was counted only a few times. The CDR3 loop reads CAISPTGRQETQYF. The CDR3 nucleotides are TGTGCCATCAGCCCCACAGGGCGCCAAGAGACCCAGTACTTC. The J gene is TRBJ2-5, the V gene TRBV10-3, with a weak D call TRBD1 (6 bases). Germline V CDR1 and CDR2: ENHRY, SYGVKD. The CDR3 spans 14 residues. Trimming took 6 bases from V and 1 from J, leaving 12 bases between them.

The chain uses TRBV4-1 and TRBJ2-5; possibly TRBD1 or TRBD2 for D (5 bases each). The CDR3 covers 15 residues. The V end lost 4 bases, the J end lost 5 bases, and 17 bases lay between the germline ends. CDR1 is MGHRA, CDR2 YSYEKL, per germline. Here the CDR3 reads CASSLGTERRETQYF. CDR3 nucleotide sequence: TGCGCCAGCAGCCTAGGGACGGAACGGCGGGAGACCCAGTACTTC.

In its sample, this clonotype was seen many times. This chain links TRBV12-3 or TRBV12-4 with TRBJ1-5; no reliable D call. Trimming cost V 6 bases and J 4 bases, with 7 bases left between them. The CDR3 has 12 amino acids. CDR3 bases: TGTGCCAGCAGGCGAGATAATCAGCCCCAGCATTTT. This translates into CASRRDNQPQHF.

This clonotype was counted at least ten times. The J gene is TRBJ2-1, the V gene TRBV6-1; possibly TRBD2 for D (6 bases). The germline gives CDR1 MNHNS, CDR2 SASEGT. V gave up 5 bases and J gave up 6 bases, with 11 bases separating them. The CDR3 sequence is 13 residues long. Here the CDR3 reads CASSPTSGNEQFF. As DNA, the CDR3 is TGTGCCAGCAGTCCGACTAGTGGCAATGAGCAGTTCTTC.

V and J are TRBV11-3 and TRBJ2-3; D might be TRBD2 (5 bases). Germline V gives CDR1 SGHNT, CDR2 YENEEA. V was cut by 5 bases and J by 6 bases, with 9 bases left in between. The length of the CDR3 is 12 residues. The CDR3 DNA is TGTGCCAGCAGCCGCGGGTGGGATACGCAGTATTTT. It encodes CASSRGWDTQYF.

The V and J genes are TRBV18 and TRBJ2-7; the D gene is possibly TRBD1 (6 bases). Deletions cut 3 bases from V and 4 bases from J, with 19 bases between. Germline CDR1 and CDR2: KGHSH and LQKENI. The CDR3 is 16 residues long. This chain's CDR3 is CASSPLPQGREYEQYF. The CDR3 DNA reads TGTGCCAGCTCACCCCTCCCACAGGGAAGAGAGTACGAGCAGTACTTC.

The rearrangement uses TRBV10-2 and TRBJ2-7; TRBD1 matches 8 bases. Trimming at V came to 10 bases and at J to 5 bases, leaving 13 bases not matched to a gene. CDR3 size: 14 residues. Germline loops: CDR1 WSHSY, CDR2 SAAADI. CDR3 sequence: CATEHRDRLHEQYF. CDR3 nucleotides: TGCGCCACCGAACATCGGGACAGGCTCCACGAGCAGTACTTC.

The chain recombines TRBV5-1 with TRBJ2-7; D assignment may be TRBD1 or TRBD2 (5 bases each). Per germline, CDR1 SGHRS and CDR2 YFSETQ. Between the trimmed V and J ends, which lost 4 bases and 6 bases, there was a span of 26 bases. The CDR3 is made up of 17 amino acids. The CDR3 nucleotides read TGCGCCAGCAGCCCGGAGGTCTGGGGCGAAGTGTCCCCCGAGCAGTACTTC. Its translation: CASSPEVWGEVSPEQYF.

As concerns this clonotype: A clone one base away is much larger, so this may be a read error. The chain joins TRBV28 to TRBJ1-1; D not resolved. V was pared by 6 bases and J by 4 bases, with 9 bases between. Germline V gives CDR1 MDHEN, CDR2 SYDVKM. The CDR3 consists of 12 residues. CDR3 in amino acids: CASSLETTEAFF. CDR3 DNA: TGTGCCAGCAGCTTGGAGACCACTGAAGCTTTCTTT.

Of note for this clonotype: Here the CDR3 omits its conserved ending phenylalanine or tryptophan, so a read error is the likely source. V and J are TRBV28 and TRBJ1-1; D not certain. Trimming shortened V by 7 bases and J by 0 bases, and 12 bases separated the two germline ends. The length of the CDR3 is 14 residues. Germline-derived CDR1 and CDR2 are MDHEN and SYDVKM. CDR3 residues: CASIDGAMNTEAFS. The CDR3 DNA follows: TGTGCCAGCATCGACGGAGCCATGAACACTGAAGCTTTCTCT.

V usage is TRBV9 and J usage is TRBJ2-2; D is undetermined. Germline V gene lookup returns CDR1 SGDLS and CDR2 YYNGEE. The CDR3 runs to 12 residues. With 0 bases removed from V and 8 bases from J, the gap between germline ends came to 5 bases. Written as DNA, the CDR3 is TGTGCCAGCAGCGTAGAGGGAGGGGAGCTGTTTTTT. It encodes CASSVEGGELFF.